The 23 T cell receptor beta chains below all came from one sample that was sequenced in a study of T cell responses to AZD1222 COVID-19 vaccine. Here immunoSEQ multiplex PCR was the method, and the copy in TCRdb shows in-frame clones only, minus some. This table has approximately 140,000 clones, approximately 89% appearing once. This specimen consisted of peripheral blood, obtained on day 0 of AZD1222 vaccination. These receptors came from an adult in good health.

Only one count was recorded for this clone. The chain recombines TRBV29-1 with TRBJ1-2, with a tentative D call TRBD1 (6 bases). Trimming cost V 3 bases and J 4 bases, with 9 bases left between them. Germline CDR1 is SQVTM and CDR2 is ANQGSEA. The CDR3 extends over 12 amino acids. CDR3 sequence: CSVEKTGYGYTF. The CDR3, as DNA: TGCAGCGTTGAGAAGACAGGCTATGGCTACACCTTC.

The chain has TRBV18 and TRBJ2-6, with 14 bases that match TRBD2. CDR3 length: 18 amino acids. The germline V gene has CDR1 KGHSH and CDR2 LQKENI. V lost 6 bases and J lost 0; bases outside the gene matches: 4. As DNA, the CDR3 is TGTGCCAGCTCGTCGACTAGCGGGAGGGCCTCTGGGGCCAACGTCCTGACTTTC. Translated, it gives CASSSTSGRASGANVLTF.

A single count supports this clone. The chain links TRBV28 to TRBJ2-2; TRBD2 matches 11 bases. Germline V CDR1 and CDR2: MDHEN, SYDVKM. The V and J ends lost 6 bases and 3 bases, in that order; junction bases with no gene match: 12. This CDR3 has 18 residues. The CDR3 bases are TGTGCCAGCAGATCTCTTAGCGGGAGGGCCCCTGACACCGGGGAGCTGTTTTTT. This codes for CASRSLSGRAPDTGELFF. The complete variable domain, with remaining parts taken from reference TRBV28 and TRBJ2-2, reads DVKVTQSSRYLVKRTGEKVFLECVQDMDHENMFWYRQDPGLGLRLIYFSYDVKMKEKGDIPEGYSVSREKKERFSLILESASTNQTSMYLCASRSLSGRAPDTGELFFGEGSRLTVL.

CDR3 residues: CASSYRENTEAFF. The CDR3 coding sequence is TGTGCCAGCAGCTACAGGGAGAACACTGAAGCTTTCTTT. This chain uses TRBV27 with TRBJ1-1; tentatively, D is TRBD1 (6 bases). Germline V gene data show CDR1 as MNHEY and CDR2 as SMNVEV (reference sequence). Deletions cut 6 bases from V and 1 base from J, with 9 bases between. The CDR3 covers 13 residues.

The chain employs TRBV27 and TRBJ1-6; D is ambiguous. The germline gives CDR1 MNHEY, CDR2 SMNVEV (reference sequence). Trimming took 6 bases from V and 5 from J, leaving 20 bases between them. CDR3 length equals 17 residues. The CDR3 region has the DNA TGTGCCAGCAGAGCTCCGAGACCTGAACCAAATAATTCACCCCTCCACTTT. It is translated as CASRAPRPEPNNSPLHF.

CDR3 residues: CASSGRTSGASSYEQYF. The CDR3 DNA reads as TGTGCCAGCAGCGGACGGACTAGCGGGGCGAGCTCCTACGAGCAGTACTTC. The rearrangement uses TRBV11-2 and TRBJ2-7; 12 bases agree with TRBD2. Germline V lookup: CDR1 SGHAT, CDR2 FQNNGV. The CDR3 extends over 17 amino acids. J was trimmed by 0 bases and V by 5 bases; bases with no gene match: 8. The full variable domain, completed using reference TRBV11-2 and TRBJ2-7, is EAGVAQSPRYKIIEKRQSVAFWCNPISGHATLYWYQQILGQGPKLLIQFQNNGVVDDSQLPKDRFSAERLKGVDSTLKIQPAKLEDSAVYLCASSGRTSGASSYEQYFGPGTRLTVT.

V is TRBV19 and J is TRBJ2-5; D is tentatively TRBD1 or TRBD2 (5 bases each). Per the germline V gene, CDR1 is LNHDA and CDR2 is SQIVND (reference sequence). Trimming pared 6 bases from V and 4 bases from J, leaving 18 bases between. CDR3 length equals 15 residues. The CDR3 coding sequence is TGTGCCAGTAGGGGGCTCGGCAGGGACCGAGAGACCCAGTACTTC. This encodes CASRGLGRDRETQYF. The full variable domain, in which reference TRBV19 and TRBJ2-5 provide the parts outside the CDR3, is DGGITQSPKYLFRKEGQNVTLSCEQNLNHDAMYWYRQDPGQGLRLIYYSQIVNDFQKGDIAEGYSVSREKKESFPLTVTSAQKNPTAFYLCASRGLGRDRETQYFGPGTRLLVL.

The chain recombines TRBV18 with TRBJ1-1; D remains unclear. Germline CDR1 KGHSH, CDR2 LQKENI. The V and J ends lost 5 bases and 3 bases respectively, with 10 bases between them. The CDR3 is made up of 13 amino acids. CDR3 in amino acids: CASSSGVYTEAFF. The CDR3 nucleotides read TGTGCCAGCTCATCAGGTGTGTACACTGAAGCTTTCTTT.

The V and J genes are TRBV7-3 and TRBJ2-1; the D is unclear. Germline CDR1 SGHTA, CDR2 FQGTGA. Deletions cut 1 base from V and 0 bases from J, with 7 bases between. This CDR3 spans 15 amino acids. The CDR3: CASSLSASSYNEQFF. CDR3 sequence (DNA): TGTGCCAGCAGCTTAAGCGCGAGCTCCTACAATGAGCAGTTCTTC.

The V call is TRBV19, the J call TRBJ1-5; a possible D gene is TRBD1 (5 bases). Germline CDR1 reads LNHDA; CDR2 reads SQIVND (reference sequence). V was cut by 2 bases and J by 0 bases, with 17 bases left in between. The CDR3 sequence is 18 residues long. CDR3 DNA: TGTGCCAGTAGTATAAGGCCGGATTGGGGGATTAGCAATCAGCCCCAGCATTTT. Translated: CASSIRPDWGISNQPQHF.

The J gene is TRBJ2-2, the V gene TRBV6-5; D is tentatively TRBD1 or TRBD2 (5 bases each). V dropped 0 bases and J dropped 7 bases, with 12 bases sitting between them. The CDR3 is 15 amino acids. Germline V lookup: CDR1 MNHEY, CDR2 SVGAGI. The CDR3 region has the DNA TGTGCCAGCAGTTACTCTCCAGAGGGGATCGGGGAGCTGTTTTTT. Its translation is CASSYSPEGIGELFF.

This chain connects TRBV15 to TRBJ2-7; 11 bases agree with TRBD2. The CDR3 contains 17 residues. Per germline, CDR1 LNHNV and CDR2 YYDKDF (reference sequence). Unmatched junction bases numbered 12, after V lost 0 bases and J lost 8 bases. The CDR3 loop reads CATSRDGERLAGNKQYF. In DNA form, the CDR3 reads TGTGCCACCAGCAGAGATGGGGAGCGACTAGCGGGAAATAAGCAGTACTTC.

V usage is TRBV19 and J usage is TRBJ1-6, with D unresolved. Germline CDR1 reads LNHDA; CDR2 reads SQIVND (reference sequence). The CDR3 consists of 13 residues. V gave up 7 bases and J gave up 6 bases, with 10 bases separating them. CDR3 residues: CASKGPTNSPLHF. The CDR3 bases are TGTGCCAGTAAGGGCCCGACTAATTCACCCCTCCACTTT.

The V call is TRBV7-8, the J call TRBJ1-2; 9 bases are a match to TRBD1. J lost 7 bases, V lost 5 bases, and 5 bases had no gene match. Germline CDR1 reads SGHVS; CDR2 reads FQNEAQ. This CDR3 comprises 13 residues. The CDR3 DNA is TGTGCCAGCAGCGGGGACAGGGAGCGTGGCTACACCTTC. Residues: CASSGDRERGYTF.

V and J are TRBV12-3 or TRBV12-4 and TRBJ2-5; maybe TRBD2 (5 bases). This CDR3 spans 13 amino acids. Deletions cut 3 bases from V and 7 bases from J, with 12 bases between. The CDR3 DNA sequence: TGTGCCAGCAGTTTGGGAGACTTTGCGACCCAGTACTTC. Its protein is CASSLGDFATQYF.

The chain recombines TRBV4-3 with TRBJ1-2, with 9 positions matching TRBD1. This CDR3 has 16 residues. Germline CDR1 reads LGHNA; CDR2 reads YSLEER. V dropped 0 bases and J dropped 4; count of bases not matched to a gene: 6. The CDR3 region is CASSQDLGQGGYGYTF. CDR3 DNA: TGCGCCAGCAGCCAAGACTTGGGACAGGGTGGCTATGGCTACACCTTC.

CDR3 in DNA: TGTGCCAGCAGCTTAGTAGCGGGGGGGCCATCAGATACGCAGTATTTT. This translates into CASSLVAGGPSDTQYF. The chain joins TRBV7-2 to TRBJ2-3; TRBD2 matches 11 bases. V shed 1 base, J shed 4 bases, and the junction held 4 bases outside the gene matches. The length of the CDR3 is 16 residues. Germline V lookup: CDR1 SGHTA, CDR2 FQGNSA.

This chain links TRBV4-1 with TRBJ1-6; D unresolved. The CDR3 length is 17 residues. The germline gives CDR1 MGHRA, CDR2 YSYEKL. Trimming cost V 0 bases and J 8 bases, with 17 bases left between them. The CDR3: CASSQEGQLWWDSPLHF. The DNA of the CDR3 is TGCGCCAGCAGCCAAGAAGGTCAGCTTTGGTGGGATTCACCCCTCCACTTT.

The rearrangement joins TRBV5-8 to TRBJ2-1; D unclear. CDR3 length: 13 residues. Germline V gives CDR1 SGHTS, CDR2 YDEGEE. Trimming removed 1 base from V and 1 base from J, with 3 bases in between. CDR3 sequence: CASSLFSYNEQFF. The DNA for the CDR3 is TGTGCCAGCAGCTTGTTTTCCTACAATGAGCAGTTCTTC.

V usage is TRBV7-9 and J usage is TRBJ2-1; D tentatively reads TRBD1 or TRBD2 (5 bases each). V dropped 0 bases and J dropped 7 bases, with 13 bases sitting between them. Germline V lookup: CDR1 SEHNR, CDR2 FQNEAQ (reference sequence). The CDR3 extends over 15 amino acids. The CDR3 nucleotides are TGTGCCAGCAGCTTAGCGGAACAGTGGGGGAATGAGCAGTTCTTC. It translates to CASSLAEQWGNEQFF. The full variable domain, rest sourced from reference TRBV7-9 and TRBJ2-1, is DTGVSQNPRHKITKRGQNVTFRCDPISEHNRLYWYRQTLGQGPEFLTYFQNEAQLEKSRLLSDRFSAERPKGSFSTLEIQRTEQGDSAMYLCASSLAEQWGNEQFFGPGTRLTVL.

The V call is TRBV3-1 (or the pseudogene TRBV3-2), the J call TRBJ2-3; 7 bases map to TRBD2. The CDR3 is 17 amino acids. Per the germline V gene, CDR1 is LGHDT and CDR2 is YNNKEL (reference sequence). J gave up 2 bases and V 0 bases, and 8 bases lay outside the gene matches. The CDR3 DNA reads as TGTGCCAGCAGCCAAGATGGGACTACGCTTCCCACAGATACGCAGTATTTT. This translates into CASSQDGTTLPTDTQYF.

V gene TRBV10-3 combines with J gene TRBJ2-5; D is unresolved. CDR1 and CDR2 from the germline V gene are ENHRY and SYGVKD. The germline V and J ends were trimmed by 2 bases and 5 bases, with 18 bases remaining between them. The CDR3 consists of 16 residues. The DNA of the CDR3 is TGTGCCATCAGTGAGACCTACCGCACGGGTGAGGAGACCCAGTACTTC. It yields the protein CAISETYRTGEETQYF.

The chain combines TRBV4-1 with TRBJ1-1; D call uncertain. Trimming pared 0 bases from V and 0 bases from J, leaving 2 bases between. This CDR3 contains 13 residues. The germline V gene has CDR1 MGHRA and CDR2 YSYEKL. In nucleotides, the CDR3 is TGCGCCAGCAGCCAAGAGATGAACACTGAAGCTTTCTTT. As protein: CASSQEMNTEAFF.